This T cell receptor (beta chain) is drawn from a study of T and B cells in COVID-19 patients. The junction had 6 bases not matched to a gene; V was cut back by 2 bases and J by 3 bases. The germline V gene encodes CDR1 GTSNPN and CDR2 SVGIG (reference sequence). The CDR3 has 15 residues. This clonotype was counted only a few times. Blood genomic DNA input for TRB amplification was about 240-550 ng. Multiplex PCR with BIOMED2 TRB-A/B primer pools amplified TRB rearrangements. TCRdb used MiXCR to reprocess the multiplex PCR reads, holding one entry per CDR3 protein. The sample yields around 8,700 distinct CDR3 sequences, about a third seen once.

Source material: blood. The V and J genes are TRBV30 and TRBJ1-5, with 8 bases matching TRBD1. The receptor was derived from a human donor with active COVID-19. This chain's CDR3 is CAWSRGQAPNQPQHF. The CDR3 DNA sequence: TGTGCCTGGAGTAGGGGACAGGCTCCCAATCAGCCCCAGCATTTT. Supplemented by reference TRBV30 and TRBJ1-5, the full variable domain reads SQTIHQWPATLVQPVGSPLSLECTVEGTSNPNLYWYRQAAGRGLQLLFYSVGIGQISSEVPQNLSASRPQDRQFILSSKKLLLSDSGFYLCAWSRGQAPNQPQHFGDGTRLSIL.